This entry lists 12 T cell receptor beta chains sequenced from one sample in a study of molecular identifiers for immune sequencing clone quantification. TCRdb ran MiXCR on the PCR reads and lists one entry per CDR3 protein. The sample includes 60,000 to 80,000 distinct CDR3 sequences, less than 20% of them seen just once. Input material: naive CD8+ T cells from blood, with Jurkat cell RNA spiked in. Subset reported: FACS-sorted CD8+CD4-CCR7+CD45RA+ naive T cells. The receptor source for this set is a human donor in good health. Some libraries in this study had Jurkat cell RNA spiked in.

This clonotype was detected only a few times. V and J are TRBV7-9 and TRBJ1-1, with D unresolved. CDR3 length: 13 residues. Germline CDR1 SEHNR, CDR2 FQNEAQ (reference sequence). V lost 6 bases and J 0 bases, leaving 8 bases between the germline ends. The CDR3 DNA reads TGTGCCAGCAGTGGACGGATGAACACTGAAGCTTTCTTT. It is translated as CASSGRMNTEAFF.

This clonotype appeared many times. The chain couples TRBV20-1 to TRBJ2-7; 9 bases are shared with TRBD2. This CDR3 comprises 14 residues. CDR1 is DFQATT and CDR2 is SNEGSKA in the germline V gene (reference sequence). The J segment lost 5 bases and the V segment lost 5 bases, leaving 10 bases of the junction unmatched. CDR3 region: CSAFLAGEGDEQYF. DNA of the CDR3: TGCAGTGCTTTCTTAGCGGGAGAGGGAGACGAGCAGTACTTC.

In its sample, this clonotype was seen many times. The DNA of the CDR3 is TGTGCCAGCAGTGCCCTCCCCAGCGGGATTAGCAATGAGCAGTTCTTC. Translating gives CASSALPSGISNEQFF. The rearrangement joins TRBV27 to TRBJ2-1, with TRBD2 matching over 7 bases. The ends lost 5 bases at V and 6 bases at J; junction bases unmatched: 13. This CDR3 contains 16 residues. CDR1 MNHEY and CDR2 SMNVEV come from the germline V gene (reference sequence).

This clonotype was seen ten or more times. The V call is TRBV4-1, the J call TRBJ2-1; TRBD2 matches at 9 bases. Germline loops: CDR1 MGHRA, CDR2 YSYEKL. J was trimmed by 4 bases and V by 3 bases; bases with no gene match: 10. This CDR3 has 17 amino acids. The CDR3 DNA follows: TGCGCCAGCAGCCACCGAAAGGGACTAGCAGAGTACAATGAGCAGTTCTTC. It is translated as CASSHRKGLAEYNEQFF.

Many counts were recorded for this clonotype. The rearrangement joins TRBV3-1 to TRBJ2-1; TRBD1 might be the D (8 bases). CDR3 length: 17 residues. Germline values: CDR1 LGHDT, CDR2 YNNKEL (reference sequence). Trimming stripped 7 bases from V and 3 bases from J, with 22 bases between. The CDR3, as DNA: TGTGCCAGCACCTCCCAGGGGGCGGGAGTCTTCTACAATGAGCAGTTCTTC. It specifies CASTSQGAGVFYNEQFF.

On this clonotype itself: This may come from a read error, since a much larger clone is one base off. The chain carries TRBV18 and TRBJ2-3, with 13 bases aligning to TRBD2. From germline, CDR1 is KGHSH and CDR2 LQKENI. The CDR3 has 17 residues. Here the CDR3 DNA reads TGTGCCAGCTCACCGGGGACTAGCGGGATAGGCACAGATACGCTGTATTTT. This translates into CASSPGTSGIGTDTLYF.

V gene TRBV19 combines with J gene TRBJ1-1, with a possible D match to TRBD1 (5 bases). Germline V gene lookup returns CDR1 LNHDA and CDR2 SQIVND (reference sequence). V lost 2 bases, J lost 4 bases, and 14 bases lay in between. This CDR3 is 15 amino acids long. The CDR3 region has the DNA TGTGCCAGTAGTATATTGGAGGGACGGAGCACTGAAGCTTTCTTT. As protein: CASSILEGRSTEAFF.

This chain links TRBV7-2 with TRBJ2-4, with D possibly TRBD2 on 6 matching bases. V dropped 5 bases and J dropped 0 bases, with 11 bases sitting between them. This CDR3 comprises 15 residues. In germline, CDR1 is SGHTA, CDR2 FQGNSA. DNA of the CDR3: TGTGCCAGCAGCCCCGTGGGGGGAGCCAAAAACATTCAGTACTTC. This sequence encodes CASSPVGGAKNIQYF.

With respect to this clonotype: This could be a read error, since a much larger clone is one nucleotide away. In nucleotides, the CDR3 is TGTGCCGGCCAACCGGGTCCCGGGTCCTACGAGCAGTACTTC. This sequence encodes CAGQPGPGSYEQYF. J is TRBJ2-7 and V is TRBV19; no reliable D call. Looked up from germline, CDR1 is LNHDA and CDR2 is SQIVND (reference sequence). The CDR3 contains 14 residues. Trimming took 11 bases from V and 1 from J, leaving 18 bases between them.

This clonotype was recorded at least ten times. The chain links TRBV7-9 to TRBJ1-4; no definite D call. The germline gives CDR1 SEHNR, CDR2 FQNEAQ (reference sequence). Trimming shortened V by 4 bases and J by 0 bases, and 6 bases separated the two germline ends. This CDR3 comprises 14 residues. CDR3 DNA: TGTGCCAGCAGCTGGGTGGCAACTAATGAAAAACTGTTTTTT. This encodes CASSWVATNEKLFF. Full variable domain (remainder filled in from reference TRBV7-9 and TRBJ1-4): DTGVSQNPRHKITKRGQNVTFRCDPISEHNRLYWYRQTLGQGPEFLTYFQNEAQLEKSRLLSDRFSAERPKGSFSTLEIQRTEQGDSAMYLCASSWVATNEKLFFGSGTQLSVL.

This clonotype occurred many times. The chain links TRBV4-1 to TRBJ2-6; no reliable D call. The ends were cut back, 4 bases at V and 0 bases at J, with 7 bases in the middle. Looked up from germline, CDR1 is MGHRA and CDR2 is YSYEKL. This CDR3 region has 15 residues. This chain's CDR3 is CASSPVVSGANVLTF. CDR3 coding DNA: TGCGCCAGCAGCCCGGTGGTCTCTGGGGCCAACGTCCTGACTTTC.

This clonotype was observed at least ten times. The rearrangement uses TRBV13 and TRBJ1-2; D not resolved. V lost 5 bases and J lost 4, with 17 bases in between. The length of the CDR3 is 15 residues. Per the germline V gene, CDR1 is PRHDT and CDR2 is FYEKMQ (reference sequence). The CDR3 loop is CASSPAGAPVYGYTF. The CDR3 DNA sequence: TGTGCCAGCAGCCCAGCTGGTGCCCCCGTCTATGGCTACACCTTC.